The T cell receptor (beta chain) under discussion was sequenced for a study of T-cell memory formation after mild COVID-19. Study results and limitations: CD4+ bias marked clones expanding day 15 to 37, unlike balanced contracting clones.

V shed 0 bases, J shed 4 bases, and the junction held 6 bases outside the gene matches. CDR1 is SGHNT, CDR2 YYREEE, per germline (reference sequence). The CDR3 has 16 amino acids. Turning to this clonotype: The antigen remains unidentified.

MiXCR, applied by TCRdb to the 5' RACE reads, yields one record per CDR3 protein. Here the sample spans fewer than 150,000 distinct CDR3 sequences, roughly 6.2% being singletons. This chain joins TRBV5-4 and TRBJ2-7; 11 nucleotides agree with TRBD1. This sequence was found in an adult woman who had mild COVID-19 (a few samples of this study predate the infection). Cell type and time point are not known. Input material: PBMCs or a T cell subset sorted from them (not recorded which). CDR3 residues: CASSLGGTGGRYEQYF. CDR3 bases: TGTGCCAGCAGCTTGGGAGGGACAGGGGGTCGATACGAGCAGTACTTC. Using reference TRBV5-4 and TRBJ2-7 for the parts outside the CDR3, the full variable domain is ETGVTQSPTHLIKTRGQQVTLRCSSQSGHNTVSWYQQALGQGPQFIFQYYREEENGRGNFPPRFSGLQFPNYSSELNVNALELDDSALYLCASSLGGTGGRYEQYFGPGTRLTVT.